The 19 T cell receptor beta chains in this list originate from one sample, sequenced in a study of OX40 agonist ivuxolimab in advanced cancers. Only in-frame clones appear in the TCRdb table, and some are missing; sequencing was by immunoSEQ multiplex PCR. The sample carries 75,000 to 90,000 clones, around nine tenths recorded once. Sequencing was performed on CD4+ or CD8+ T cells sorted from blood, taken in a trial of the OX40 agonist ivuxolimab. The receptors stem from an adult with an advanced solid tumor such as melanoma, head and neck, liver or kidney cancer.

The chain uses TRBV6-6 and TRBJ1-2, with TRBD1 identical over 7 bases. The V gene's germline CDR1 is MNHNY and CDR2 SVGAGI (reference sequence). The CDR3 covers 14 residues. Trimming removed 6 bases from V and 2 bases from J; junction bases left unmatched: 6. CDR3 bases: TGTGCCAGCAGCCCCGGGACAGAAAACTATGGCTACACCTTC. Translation: CASSPGTENYGYTF.

This clone came up once. The chain carries TRBV7-2 and TRBJ2-1; 12 bases fit TRBD2. Per germline, CDR1 SGHTA and CDR2 FQGNSA. The CDR3 consists of 19 residues. J gave up 3 bases and V 5 bases, and 14 bases lay outside the gene matches. CDR3 in amino acids: CASSREATSGRLFYNEQFF. The CDR3 DNA reads as TGTGCCAGCAGCCGAGAGGCGACTAGCGGGAGACTGTTCTACAATGAGCAGTTCTTC.

The gene calls are TRBV7-2 and TRBJ2-5, with D possibly being TRBD2 (6 bases). Trimming removed 5 bases from V and 1 base from J, with 11 bases in between. From germline, CDR1 is SGHTA and CDR2 FQGNSA. CDR3 length: 14 residues. The CDR3, as DNA: TGTGCCAGCAGCCCCGCGGGGACCCAAGAGACCCAGTACTTC. Translating gives CASSPAGTQETQYF. The full variable domain, rest sourced from reference TRBV7-2 and TRBJ2-5, is GAGVSQSPSNKVTEKGKDVELRCDPISGHTALYWYRQSLGQGLEFLIYFQGNSAPDKSGLPSDRFSAERTGGSVSTLTIQRTQQEDSAVYLCASSPAGTQETQYFGPGTRLLVL.

This clone has just one count. The rearrangement joins TRBV30 to TRBJ1-4; the D is unclear. Trimming left V 0 bases short and J 0 bases short, with 11 bases between. Looked up from germline, CDR1 is GTSNPN and CDR2 is SVGIG (reference sequence). The CDR3 covers 16 residues. The CDR3: CAWSVDILSTNEKLFF. The CDR3 bases are TGTGCCTGGAGTGTAGACATTTTATCAACTAATGAAAAACTGTTTTTT.

The CDR3 spells CASSVNSGATQYF. CDR3 sequence (DNA): TGCGCCAGCAGCGTAAACAGCGGGGCGACCCAGTACTTC. This rearrangement joins TRBV10-1 to TRBJ2-5; 7 bases map to TRBD2. V lost 6 bases to trimming and J lost 7 bases; unmatched junction nucleotides: 8. Germline CDR1 reads WNHNN; CDR2 reads SYGVQD (reference sequence). The CDR3 spans 13 residues.

The chain combines TRBV13 with TRBJ2-3; D may be TRBD1 (6 bases). The germline V and J ends were trimmed by 5 bases and 6 bases, with 18 bases remaining between them. CDR3 size: 15 residues. From germline, CDR1 is PRHDT and CDR2 FYEKMQ (reference sequence). This chain's CDR3 is CASSPPSGQRDTQYF. CDR3 bases: TGTGCCAGCAGCCCCCCCTCTGGACAGCGCGATACGCAGTATTTT.

This rearrangement joins TRBV10-3 to TRBJ2-5; 12 positions match TRBD2. This CDR3 comprises 17 residues. Germline V lookup: CDR1 ENHRY, CDR2 SYGVKD. Trimming cost V 10 bases and J 2 bases; bases outside gene matches: 14. CDR3 nucleotides: TGTGCCACCTCCCTTCGGGGGCTAGCGGGAGGGCAAGAGACCCAGTACTTC. Translated: CATSLRGLAGGQETQYF.

The chain has TRBV5-1 and TRBJ2-7; TRBD1 might be the D (6 bases). The V end was cut by 3 bases, the J end by 3 bases, with 13 bases between. The germline gives CDR1 SGHRS, CDR2 YFSETQ. This CDR3 contains 14 residues. The CDR3 region is CASSYDGTRYEQYF. The CDR3 DNA reads TGCGCCAGCAGCTACGATGGGACACGCTACGAGCAGTACTTC. The variable domain in full, completed from reference TRBV5-1 and TRBJ2-7, reads KAGVTQTPRYLIKTRGQQVTLSCSPISGHRSVSWYQQTPGQGLQFLFEYFSETQRNKGNFPGRFSGRQFSNSRSEMNVSTLELGDSALYLCASSYDGTRYEQYFGPGTRLTVT.

CDR3 amino acids: CASSRDRGPNQPQHF. The CDR3 DNA follows: TGTGCCAGCAGTCGGGACAGGGGCCCTAATCAGCCCCAGCATTTT. The chain employs TRBV6-5 and TRBJ1-5; 10 bases are shared with TRBD1. The CDR3 runs to 15 residues. The germline CDR1 and CDR2 sequences are MNHEY and SVGAGI. V shed 5 bases and J 4 bases; nucleotides not matched to a gene: 5.

This clone showed up just a few times. The chain is built from TRBV30 and TRBJ1-1; D is ambiguous. The CDR3 has 13 residues. Germline loops: CDR1 GTSNPN, CDR2 SVGIG (reference sequence). With 8 bases removed from V and 11 bases from J, the gap between germline ends came to 24 bases. Here the CDR3 DNA reads TGTGCCGTTTCCCCTCTGGGCCTGAAAGACGCTTTCTTT. Amino acids: CAVSPLGLKDAFF.

This rearrangement joins TRBV7-8 to TRBJ1-1; a possible D gene is TRBD1 (5 bases). Germline CDR1 and CDR2: SGHVS and FQNEAQ. The CDR3 runs to 14 residues. V dropped 4 bases and J dropped 3 bases, with 12 bases sitting between them. CDR3: CASSSWGGDTEAFF. CDR3 DNA: TGTGCCAGCAGCTCATGGGGGGGTGACACTGAAGCTTTCTTT.

The V gene is TRBV7-3, the J gene TRBJ1-1; D uncertain. Germline values: CDR1 SGHTA, CDR2 FQGTGA. Trimming cost V 4 bases and J 5 bases, with 11 bases left between them. The CDR3 spans 13 residues. The CDR3 loop is CASSWPSWTEAFF. The CDR3, as DNA: TGTGCCAGCAGCTGGCCCTCCTGGACTGAAGCTTTCTTT.

This sequence joins TRBV11-3 and TRBJ2-7; 7 nucleotides line up with TRBD2. The ends lost 3 bases at V and 3 bases at J; junction bases unmatched: 2. This CDR3 has 13 residues. CDR1 is SGHNT, CDR2 YENEEA, per germline. The CDR3 DNA reads as TGTGCCAGCAGCTTCGGCGGGAGCTACGAGCAGTACTTC. It is translated as CASSFGGSYEQYF.

This clone was detected once. The chain has TRBV10-3 and TRBJ1-1, with a possible D match to TRBD1 (5 bases). Trimming removed 5 bases from V and 0 bases from J, with 10 bases in between. CDR1 and CDR2 from the germline V gene are ENHRY and SYGVKD. The CDR3 totals 14 residues. The CDR3 reads CAISPGPMNTEAFF. Written as DNA, the CDR3 is TGTGCCATCAGTCCGGGGCCGATGAACACTGAAGCTTTCTTT.

This clone was detected only a few times. The chain recombines TRBV25-1 with TRBJ2-3, with 12 bases aligning to TRBD1. Germline V CDR1 and CDR2: MGHDK, SYGVNS. Unmatched junction bases numbered 5, after V lost 4 bases and J lost 3 bases. There are 16 residues in the CDR3. The CDR3 region is CASSVLGQGATDTQYF. The CDR3 region has the DNA TGTGCCAGCAGTGTACTGGGACAGGGGGCTACAGATACGCAGTATTTT.

The chain recombines TRBV5-1 with TRBJ1-5; D unresolved. Germline loops: CDR1 SGHRS, CDR2 YFSETQ. Trimming removed 1 base from V and 4 bases from J, with 6 bases in between. The CDR3 extends over 13 amino acids. The CDR3 here is CASSLSGNQPQHF. The CDR3 region has the DNA TGCGCCAGCAGCTTGTCCGGGAATCAGCCCCAGCATTTT.

The chain combines TRBV7-8 with TRBJ2-1; TRBD2 agrees at 12 bases. The CDR3 loop spans 17 amino acids. Trimming at V came to 1 base and at J to 4 bases, leaving 5 bases not matched to a gene. CDR1 is SGHVS and CDR2 is FQNEAQ in the germline V gene. CDR3 sequence (DNA): TGTGCCAGCAGCTTAGGGGGACTAGCGGGTTCATACAATGAGCAGTTCTTC. Encoded protein: CASSLGGLAGSYNEQFF. The whole variable domain, filled in from reference TRBV7-8 and TRBJ2-1, reads GAGVSQSPRYKVAKRGQDVALRCDPISGHVSLFWYQQALGQGPEFLTYFQNEAQLDKSGLPSDRFFAERPEGSVSTLKIQRTQQEDSAVYLCASSLGGLAGSYNEQFFGPGTRLTVL.

This sequence joins TRBV19 and TRBJ2-2, with D uncertain. This CDR3 region has 13 residues. The V end lost 0 bases, the J end lost 8 bases, and 7 bases lay between the germline ends. Per germline, CDR1 LNHDA and CDR2 SQIVND (reference sequence). The CDR3 DNA is TGTGCCAGTAGTATAGATCCGACAGGGGAGCTGTTTTTT. This codes for CASSIDPTGELFF.

The rearrangement joins TRBV5-6 to TRBJ2-3, with a possible D match to TRBD1 (5 bases). The germline CDR1 and CDR2 sequences are SGHDT and YYEEEE. Trimming took 1 base from V and 3 from J, leaving 9 bases between them. The CDR3 length is 14 residues. CDR3 sequence (DNA): TGTGCCAGCAGCTTGTGGTCAGGGACAGATACGCAGTATTTT. It yields the protein CASSLWSGTDTQYF.